This entry concerns a single T cell receptor (beta chain). The CDR3 runs 18 residues. Germline CDR1 is KGHSH and CDR2 is LQKENI. Unmatched junction bases numbered 11, after V lost 3 bases and J lost 0 bases. TCRdb's copy holds only in-frame clones and misses some; the assay was immunoSEQ multiplex PCR. The table includes about 130,000 clones, about 82% detected once. This specimen belongs to a study of PD-L1 blockade in urothelial cancer. Regarding time point: peripheral blood 6 weeks after treatment start. Here the sequenced sample was PBMCs, taken around atezolizumab (anti-PD-L1) treatment. This clonotype originated in a man aged 45-65 years with urothelial cancer. The chain has TRBV18 and TRBJ2-1; 7 bases are a match to TRBD2. CDR3 nucleotide sequence: TGTGCCAGCTCACCCCTAGCGGTCGGGCAGAGCTCCTACAATGAGCAGTTCTTC. This encodes CASSPLAVGQSSYNEQFF.